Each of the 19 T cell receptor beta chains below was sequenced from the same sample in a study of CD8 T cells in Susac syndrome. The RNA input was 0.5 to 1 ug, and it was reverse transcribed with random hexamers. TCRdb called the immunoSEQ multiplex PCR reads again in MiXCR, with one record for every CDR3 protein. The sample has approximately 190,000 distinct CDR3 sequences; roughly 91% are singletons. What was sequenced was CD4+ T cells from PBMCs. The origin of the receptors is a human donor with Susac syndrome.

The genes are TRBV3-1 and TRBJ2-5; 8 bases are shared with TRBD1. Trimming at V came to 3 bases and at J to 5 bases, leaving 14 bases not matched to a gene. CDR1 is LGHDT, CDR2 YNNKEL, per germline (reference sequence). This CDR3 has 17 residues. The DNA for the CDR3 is TGTGCCAGCAGCCAGGACAGGGCGGGCCGAGTCGGGGAGACCCAGTACTTC. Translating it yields CASSQDRAGRVGETQYF.

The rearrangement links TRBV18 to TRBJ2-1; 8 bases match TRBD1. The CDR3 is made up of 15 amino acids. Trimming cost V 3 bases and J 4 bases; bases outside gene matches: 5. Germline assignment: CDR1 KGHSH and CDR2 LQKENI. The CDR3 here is CASSPRQGPYNEQFF. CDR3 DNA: TGTGCCAGCTCACCGAGACAGGGGCCTTACAATGAGCAGTTCTTC.

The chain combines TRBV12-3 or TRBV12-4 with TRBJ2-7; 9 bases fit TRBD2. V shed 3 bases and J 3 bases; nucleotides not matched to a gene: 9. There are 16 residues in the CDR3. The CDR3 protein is CASSLTSGLGNYEQYF. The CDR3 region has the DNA TGTGCCAGCAGTTTGACTAGCGGATTAGGAAACTACGAGCAGTACTTC.

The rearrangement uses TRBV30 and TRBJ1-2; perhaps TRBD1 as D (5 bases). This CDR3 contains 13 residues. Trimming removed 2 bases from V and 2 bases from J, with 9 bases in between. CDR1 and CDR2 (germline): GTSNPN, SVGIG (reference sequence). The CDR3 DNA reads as TGTGCCTGGAGTTTGACAGCCAACTATGGCTACACCTTC. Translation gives CAWSLTANYGYTF.

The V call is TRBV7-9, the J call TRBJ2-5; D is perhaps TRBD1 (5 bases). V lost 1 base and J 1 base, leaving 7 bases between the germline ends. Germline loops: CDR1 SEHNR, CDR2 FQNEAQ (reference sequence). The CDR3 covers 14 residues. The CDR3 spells CASSLETVQETQYF. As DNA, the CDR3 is TGTGCCAGCAGCTTAGAGACAGTCCAAGAGACCCAGTACTTC.

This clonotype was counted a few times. DNA for the CDR3: TGTGCCAGCAGCTTGGACAGATATGGCTACACCTTC. Translating gives CASSLDRYGYTF. The chain employs TRBV7-9 and TRBJ1-2; D possibly corresponds to TRBD1 (6 bases). The CDR3 spans 12 residues. The germline gives CDR1 SEHNR, CDR2 FQNEAQ (reference sequence). The V end was cut by 3 bases, the J end by 5 bases, with 7 bases between. Looking up the rest from reference TRBV7-9 and TRBJ1-2 gives the full variable domain: DTGVSQNPRHKITKRGQNVTFRCDPISEHNRLYWYRQTLGQGPEFLTYFQNEAQLEKSRLLSDRFSAERPKGSFSTLEIQRTEQGDSAMYLCASSLDRYGYTFGSGTRLTVV.

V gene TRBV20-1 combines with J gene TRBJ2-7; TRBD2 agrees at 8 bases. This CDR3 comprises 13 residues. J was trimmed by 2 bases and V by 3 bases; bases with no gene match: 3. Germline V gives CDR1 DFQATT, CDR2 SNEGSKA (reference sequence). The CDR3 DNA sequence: TGCAGTGCTAGGTCCGGGGGGGCCTACGAGCAGTACTTC. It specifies CSARSGGAYEQYF.

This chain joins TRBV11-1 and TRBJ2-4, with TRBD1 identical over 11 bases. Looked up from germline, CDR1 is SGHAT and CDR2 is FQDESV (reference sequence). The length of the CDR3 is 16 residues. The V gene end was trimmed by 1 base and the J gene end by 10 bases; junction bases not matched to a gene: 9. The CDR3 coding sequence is TGTGCCAGCAGCTTAGATTTGGTGGGACAGGGGGAAATTCAGTACTTC. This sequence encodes CASSLDLVGQGEIQYF. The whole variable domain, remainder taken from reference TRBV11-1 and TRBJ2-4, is EAEVAQSPRYKITEKSQAVAFWCDPISGHATLYWYRQILGQGPELLVQFQDESVVDDSQLPKDRFSAERLKGVDSTLKIQPAELGDSAMYLCASSLDLVGQGEIQYFGAGTRLSVL.

Here the CDR3 reads CASSVDGGNSYNEQFF. Here the CDR3 DNA reads TGTGCCAGCAGCGTAGATGGGGGCAATTCCTACAATGAGCAGTTCTTC. The rearrangement links TRBV9 to TRBJ2-1, with a possible D match to TRBD1 (6 bases). This CDR3 region has 16 residues. Germline V gives CDR1 SGDLS, CDR2 YYNGEE. V was pared by 0 bases and J by 1 base, with 11 bases between.

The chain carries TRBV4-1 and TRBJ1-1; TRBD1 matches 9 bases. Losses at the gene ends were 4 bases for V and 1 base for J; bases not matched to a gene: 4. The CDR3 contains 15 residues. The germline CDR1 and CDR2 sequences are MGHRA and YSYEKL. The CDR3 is CASSRTGQGNTEAFF. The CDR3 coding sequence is TGCGCCAGCAGCCGCACGGGACAGGGGAACACTGAAGCTTTCTTT.

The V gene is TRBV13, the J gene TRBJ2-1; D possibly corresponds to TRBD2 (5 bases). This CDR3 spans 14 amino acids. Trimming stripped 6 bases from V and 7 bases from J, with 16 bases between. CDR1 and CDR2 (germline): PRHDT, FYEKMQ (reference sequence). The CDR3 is CASRRVKYKNEQFF. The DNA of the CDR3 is TGTGCCAGCAGGAGGGTAAAGTACAAGAATGAGCAGTTCTTC.

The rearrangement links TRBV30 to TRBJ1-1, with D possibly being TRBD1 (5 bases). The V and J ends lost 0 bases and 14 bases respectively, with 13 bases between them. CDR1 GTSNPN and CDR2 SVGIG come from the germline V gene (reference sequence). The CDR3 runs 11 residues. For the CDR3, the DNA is TGTGCCTGGAGTGTACTGGGACTGAAATTCTTT. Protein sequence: CAWSVLGLKFF.

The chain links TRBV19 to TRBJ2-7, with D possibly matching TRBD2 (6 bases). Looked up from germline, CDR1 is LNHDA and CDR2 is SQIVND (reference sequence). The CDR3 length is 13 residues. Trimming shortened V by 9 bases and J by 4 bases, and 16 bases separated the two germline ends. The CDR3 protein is CASRNNGGYEQYF. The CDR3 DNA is TGTGCCAGCAGAAACAACGGGGGTTACGAGCAGTACTTC. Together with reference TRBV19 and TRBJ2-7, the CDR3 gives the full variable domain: DGGITQSPKYLFRKEGQNVTLSCEQNLNHDAMYWYRQDPGQGLRLIYYSQIVNDFQKGDIAEGYSVSREKKESFPLTVTSAQKNPTAFYLCASRNNGGYEQYFGPGTRLTVT.

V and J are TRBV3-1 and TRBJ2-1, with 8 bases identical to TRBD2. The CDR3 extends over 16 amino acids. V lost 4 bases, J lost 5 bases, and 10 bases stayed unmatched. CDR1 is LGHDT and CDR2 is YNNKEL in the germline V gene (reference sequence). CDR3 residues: CASSLDPGLVNNEQFF. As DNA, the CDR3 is TGTGCCAGCAGCCTAGATCCGGGACTAGTTAACAATGAGCAGTTCTTC.

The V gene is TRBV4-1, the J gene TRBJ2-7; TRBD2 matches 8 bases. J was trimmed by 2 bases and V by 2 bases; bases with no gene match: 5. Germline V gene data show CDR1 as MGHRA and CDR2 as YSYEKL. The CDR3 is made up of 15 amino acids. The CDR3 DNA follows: TGCGCCAGCAGCCAAATAAGCGGGGGTACCTACGAGCAGTACTTC. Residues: CASSQISGGTYEQYF.

This CDR3 reads CASSGQGNTGELFF. CDR3 sequence (DNA): TGTGCCAGCTCGGGACAGGGAAACACCGGGGAGCTGTTTTTT. The chain employs TRBV12-3 or TRBV12-4 and TRBJ2-2; TRBD1 matches 9 bases. With V trimmed by 8 bases and J by 2 bases, 3 bases remained unmatched. The CDR3 has 14 amino acids.

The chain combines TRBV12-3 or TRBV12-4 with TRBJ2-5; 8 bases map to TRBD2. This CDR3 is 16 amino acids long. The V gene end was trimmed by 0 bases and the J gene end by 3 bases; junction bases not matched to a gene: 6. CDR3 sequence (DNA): TGTGCCAGCAGTTTAGCGAGGACTAGCAGGGAAGAGACCCAGTACTTC. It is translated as CASSLARTSREETQYF.

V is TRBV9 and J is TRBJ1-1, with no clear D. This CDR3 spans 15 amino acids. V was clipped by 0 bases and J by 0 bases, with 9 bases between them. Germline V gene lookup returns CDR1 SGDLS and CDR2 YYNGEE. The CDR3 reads CASSVDHFLNTEAFF. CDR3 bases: TGTGCCAGCAGCGTAGATCACTTCCTGAACACTGAAGCTTTCTTT.

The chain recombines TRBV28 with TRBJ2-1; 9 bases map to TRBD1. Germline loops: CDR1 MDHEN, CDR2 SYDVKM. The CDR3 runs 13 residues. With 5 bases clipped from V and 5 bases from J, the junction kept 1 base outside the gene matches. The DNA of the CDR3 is TGTGCCAGCAGTGGGACAGGGAACAATGAGCAGTTCTTC. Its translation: CASSGTGNNEQFF. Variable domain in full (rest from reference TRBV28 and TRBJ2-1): DVKVTQSSRYLVKRTGEKVFLECVQDMDHENMFWYRQDPGLGLRLIYFSYDVKMKEKGDIPEGYSVSREKKERFSLILESASTNQTSMYLCASSGTGNNEQFFGPGTRLTVL.